Below are 3 T cell receptor beta chains sequenced from a single sample in a study of blood T cell repertoires in COVID-19. Repertoires were generated with immunoSEQ multiplex PCR, while TCRdb's copy carries only in-frame clones and drops some. The sample has over 200,000 clones; roughly 88% are singletons. The sequenced sample was peripheral blood. The receptors were gathered from a woman aged 30 to 39 with acute or convalescent COVID-19.

This clone appeared once. The chain employs TRBV19 and TRBJ2-2; 14 bases line up with TRBD2. The V segment lost 6 bases and the J segment 5 bases; nucleotides outside the gene matches: 8. This CDR3 comprises 17 residues. Germline V CDR1 and CDR2: LNHDA, SQIVND (reference sequence). DNA of the CDR3: TGTGCCAGTAGAGGGACTAGCGGGAGTGGGGGGACCGGGGAGCTGTTTTTT. This codes for CASRGTSGSGGTGELFF. The full variable domain, rest sourced from reference TRBV19 and TRBJ2-2, is DGGITQSPKYLFRKEGQNVTLSCEQNLNHDAMYWYRQDPGQGLRLIYYSQIVNDFQKGDIAEGYSVSREKKESFPLTVTSAQKNPTAFYLCASRGTSGSGGTGELFFGEGSRLTVL.

Regarding this clone: At one end, the junction sequence differs from germline, possibly due to a read error. V gene TRBV7-7 combines with J gene TRBJ2-5, with TRBD2 matching over 7 bases. The germline V gene has CDR1 SSHAT and CDR2 FNYEAQ (reference sequence). The CDR3 extends over 15 amino acids. Written as DNA, the CDR3 is TGTGCTAGCAGCCCGGGACTGGGAGGGGCAGAGACCCAGTACTTC. It codes for CASSPGLGGAETQYF.

The DNA for the CDR3 is TGTGCCACCAGCAGAGATCGAGGGGGCTCTATCCACGAGCAGTACTTC. This gives the protein CATSRDRGGSIHEQYF. The rearrangement uses TRBV15 and TRBJ2-7; 7 nucleotides align to TRBD1. This CDR3 has 16 residues. The trim removed 0 bases at V and 5 bases at J, leaving 10 bases unmatched. Germline CDR1 reads LNHNV; CDR2 reads YYDKDF (reference sequence). Using reference TRBV15 and TRBJ2-7 for the parts outside the CDR3, the full variable domain is DAMVIQNPRYQVTQFGKPVTLSCSQTLNHNVMYWYQQKSSQAPKLLFHYYDKDFNNEADTPDNFQSRRPNTSFCFLDIRSPGLGDTAMYLCATSRDRGGSIHEQYFGPGTRLTVT.